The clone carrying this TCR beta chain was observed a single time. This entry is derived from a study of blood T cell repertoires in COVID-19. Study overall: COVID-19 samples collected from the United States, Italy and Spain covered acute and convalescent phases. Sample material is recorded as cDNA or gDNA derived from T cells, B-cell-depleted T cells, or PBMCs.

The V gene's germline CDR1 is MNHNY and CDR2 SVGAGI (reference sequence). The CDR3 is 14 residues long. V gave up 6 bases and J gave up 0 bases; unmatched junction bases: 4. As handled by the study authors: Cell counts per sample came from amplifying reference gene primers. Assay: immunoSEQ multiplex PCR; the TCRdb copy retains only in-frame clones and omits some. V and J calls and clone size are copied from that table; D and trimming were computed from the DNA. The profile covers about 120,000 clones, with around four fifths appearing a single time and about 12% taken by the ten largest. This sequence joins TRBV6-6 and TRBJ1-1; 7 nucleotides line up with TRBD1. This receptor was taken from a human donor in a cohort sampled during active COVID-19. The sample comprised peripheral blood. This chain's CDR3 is CASRPTGVNTEAFF. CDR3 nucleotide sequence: TGTGCCAGCAGACCTACAGGGGTGAACACTGAAGCTTTCTTT.